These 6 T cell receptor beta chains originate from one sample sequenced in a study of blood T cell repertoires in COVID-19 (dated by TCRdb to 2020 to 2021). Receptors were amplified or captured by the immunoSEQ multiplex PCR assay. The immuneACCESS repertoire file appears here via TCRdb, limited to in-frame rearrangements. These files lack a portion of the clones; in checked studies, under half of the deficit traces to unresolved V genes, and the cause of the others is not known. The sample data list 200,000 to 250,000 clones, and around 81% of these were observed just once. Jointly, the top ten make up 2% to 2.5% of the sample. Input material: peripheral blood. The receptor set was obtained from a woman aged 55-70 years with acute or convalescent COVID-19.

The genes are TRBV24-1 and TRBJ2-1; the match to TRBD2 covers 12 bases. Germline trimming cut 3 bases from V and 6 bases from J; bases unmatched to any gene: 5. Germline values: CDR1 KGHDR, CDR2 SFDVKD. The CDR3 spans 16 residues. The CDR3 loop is CATSDITSGGTNEQFF. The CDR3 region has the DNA TGTGCCACCAGTGATATAACTAGCGGGGGGACCAATGAGCAGTTCTTC.

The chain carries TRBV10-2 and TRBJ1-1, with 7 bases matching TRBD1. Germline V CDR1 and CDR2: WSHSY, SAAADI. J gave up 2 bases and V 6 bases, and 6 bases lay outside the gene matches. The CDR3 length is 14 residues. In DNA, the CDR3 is TGCGCCAGCAGAGGACAGGACCACAACACTGAAGCTTTCTTT. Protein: CASRGQDHNTEAFF.

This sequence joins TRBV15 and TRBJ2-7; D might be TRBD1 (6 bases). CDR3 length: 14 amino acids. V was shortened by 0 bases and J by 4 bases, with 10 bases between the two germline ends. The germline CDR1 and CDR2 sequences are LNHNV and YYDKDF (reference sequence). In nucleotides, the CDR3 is TGTGCCACCAGCAGAGACAGGGGTGGTTACGAGCAGTACTTC. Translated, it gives CATSRDRGGYEQYF.

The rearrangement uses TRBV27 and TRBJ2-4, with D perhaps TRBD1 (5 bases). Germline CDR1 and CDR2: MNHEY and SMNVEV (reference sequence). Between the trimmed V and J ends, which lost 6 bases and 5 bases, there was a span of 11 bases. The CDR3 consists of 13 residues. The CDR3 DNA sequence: TGTGCCAGCAGGATTTCAGGGCAAAACATTCAGTACTTC. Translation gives CASRISGQNIQYF.

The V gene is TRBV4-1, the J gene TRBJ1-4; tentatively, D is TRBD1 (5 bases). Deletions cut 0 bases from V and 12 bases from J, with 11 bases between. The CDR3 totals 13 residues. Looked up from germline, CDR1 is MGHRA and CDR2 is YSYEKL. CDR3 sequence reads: CASSQEGGRELFF. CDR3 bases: TGCGCCAGCAGCCAAGAGGGGGGGAGGGAACTGTTTTTT.

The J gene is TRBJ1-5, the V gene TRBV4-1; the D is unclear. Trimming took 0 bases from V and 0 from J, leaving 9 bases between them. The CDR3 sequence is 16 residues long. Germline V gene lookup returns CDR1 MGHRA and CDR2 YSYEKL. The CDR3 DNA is TGCGCCAGCAGCCAAGAACTGAAGTATAGCAATCAGCCCCAGCATTTT. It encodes CASSQELKYSNQPQHF.